Listed here is a single T cell receptor (beta chain). The antigen is undetermined. The sample has other DNA sequences that encode this CDR3 too. In the authors' methods: Without quality scores, immunoSEQ junctional reads could not be filtered like full-length reads. The table came from immunoSEQ multiplex PCR; TCRdb's copy has only in-frame clones and leaves some out. V and J calls and clone size are copied from that table; D and trimming were computed from the DNA. Of 700,000 or so clones listed, more than 70% are singletons. The V gene lost 5 bases and the J gene lost 2 bases, with 6 bases spanning the gap. Germline V gives CDR1 MDHEN, CDR2 SYDVKM. This CDR3 region has 12 residues. It was into CD45RA+ naive and CD45RA-negative memory subsets that the CD4+ cells were split. This entry comes from a study of shared clonotypes between healthy human individuals. Study background: The study enrolled a couple of women and a few men aged 18 to 49. Study-wide points: It was observed that approximately 5% of naive CD4 clonotypes were shared across several donors.

The V call is TRBV28, the J call TRBJ1-2, with D perhaps matching TRBD1 (5 bases). This clonotype was obtained from a woman aged 25 to 45 in good health. Sequenced sample: memory CD4+ T cells sorted from blood. Sample subset: CD45RA-negative fraction. CDR3 amino acids: CASSRQNYGYTF. DNA for the CDR3: TGTGCCAGCAGTCGACAGAACTATGGCTACACCTTC.